The sequence of this TCR beta chain was determined in a study of metastatic and nonmetastatic thyroid tumors. Study-wide background: Repertoire comparison spanned blood and tumor or nodule tissue of malignant and benign thyroid patients. General study findings and limits: Significantly greater TCR beta diversity was reportedly found in malignant thyroid tumors than in benign nodules (in blood and tumor).

This clone was seen once. Its specificity is unknown. No patient had received any treatment before thyroid surgery. Germline V lookup: CDR1 DFQATT, CDR2 SNEGSKA (reference sequence). Trimming cost V 0 bases and J 4 bases, with 20 bases left between them. The CDR3 has 17 residues. Per the original methods: CDR3 was compared across clinicopathological groups, and the resulting differences were used to build a distant-metastasis classifier for papillary thyroid cancer. TCRdb re-called clones from the PCR reads using MiXCR. Here the V and J calls rest on TCRdb's processing, not on the authors' analysis. Of just over 40,000 clones in the sample, about 10% were seen once.

V is TRBV20-1 and J is TRBJ2-3, with TRBD2 as a possible D gene (7 bases). This sequence was found in a female donor with papillary thyroid cancer or a benign thyroid nodule (not recorded which). Some clones in this sample may be carry-over from other donors' samples. Sequences were obtained from blood. CDR3 amino acids: CSARDRRGGPWADTQYF. CDR3 coding DNA: TGCAGTGCTAGAGATCGGAGGGGGGGGCCTTGGGCAGATACGCAGTATTTT.